One and the same sample provided the 13 T cell receptor beta chains below, sequenced in a study of blood T cell repertoires in COVID-19. Some clones are missing from TCRdb's copy, which holds only in-frame ones; the method was immunoSEQ multiplex PCR. This sample carries over 200,000 clones, less than 90% of them seen once, and the ten largest clones take about a sixth. The source material was peripheral blood. Receptors were obtained from a woman of 80 years or more with active or convalescent COVID-19.

The chain has TRBV21-1 and TRBJ2-7; the table assigns TRBD1, which was not confirmed against the DNA. TRBV21-1 is labeled a pseudogene. The CDR3 totals 14 residues. For the CDR3, the DNA is TGTGCCAGCAATGGAGGGACAGGGTCGTACGAGCAGTACTTC. Translation: CASNGGTGSYEQYF.

This chain uses TRBV7-9 with TRBJ2-1; 10 bases map to TRBD2. V shed 1 base, J shed 8 bases, and the junction held 5 bases outside the gene matches. Germline V lookup: CDR1 SEHNR, CDR2 FQNEAQ (reference sequence). The CDR3 runs 15 residues. CDR3 loop: CASSLGSGGADEQFF. In DNA, the CDR3 is TGTGCCAGCAGCTTAGGAAGCGGGGGGGCAGATGAGCAGTTCTTC.

The chain links TRBV7-2 to TRBJ1-1; D is ambiguous. This CDR3 comprises 14 residues. The V gene lost 2 bases and the J gene lost 7 bases, with 14 bases spanning the gap. In germline, CDR1 is SGHTA, CDR2 FQGNSA. The CDR3 DNA is TGTGCCAGCAGCTTATTAAGACCCGAGGGTGAAGCTTTCTTT. Amino acids: CASSLLRPEGEAFF. Full variable domain (rest looked up from reference TRBV7-2 and TRBJ1-1): GAGVSQSPSNKVTEKGKDVELRCDPISGHTALYWYRQSLGQGLEFLIYFQGNSAPDKSGLPSDRFSAERTGGSVSTLTIQRTQQEDSAVYLCASSLLRPEGEAFFGQGTRLTVV.

The gene calls are TRBV12-3 or TRBV12-4 and TRBJ1-1; possible D gene TRBD1, 5 bases. This CDR3 contains 13 residues. V lost 5 bases, J lost 5 bases, and 12 bases lay in between. In nucleotides, the CDR3 is TGTGCCAGCAGTGAAACAGGTAGGACTGAAGCTTTCTTT. Its protein product is CASSETGRTEAFF.

V usage is TRBV7-2 and J usage is TRBJ2-2; 8 bases line up with TRBD2. Germline V CDR1 and CDR2: SGHTA, FQGNSA. Trimming at V came to 2 bases and at J to 6 bases, leaving 8 bases not matched to a gene. The CDR3 loop spans 16 amino acids. As DNA, the CDR3 is TGTGCCAGCAGCTTAAGTGCGGGGACTAGGGCCGGGGAGCTGTTTTTT. It codes for CASSLSAGTRAGELFF.

Only a few counts were recorded for this clone. V usage is TRBV7-9 and J usage is TRBJ1-2; 7 bases map to TRBD1. The CDR3 runs 14 residues. Germline values: CDR1 SEHNR, CDR2 FQNEAQ (reference sequence). The V gene end was trimmed by 2 bases and the J gene end by 7 bases; junction bases not matched to a gene: 7. The CDR3 DNA follows: TGTGCCAGCAGCTTAACTCGACAGGGTAGTGGCTACACCTTC. Residues: CASSLTRQGSGYTF.

This chain links TRBV9 with TRBJ2-3, with 9 positions matching TRBD1. With V trimmed by 1 base and J by 6 bases, 6 bases remained unmatched. The CDR3 consists of 15 residues. CDR1 is SGDLS and CDR2 is YYNGEE in the germline V gene. In nucleotides, the CDR3 is TGTGCCAGCAGCGTAAAGGGACAGGGAGGCGATACGCAGTATTTT. Translation: CASSVKGQGGDTQYF.

Remarks on this clone: At the DNA level, this CDR3 is encoded by other sequences in the same sample as well. DNA for the CDR3: TGTGCCAGCAGTGACAGGGGTAATTCACCCCTCCACTTT. The encoded protein is CASSDRGNSPLHF. The rearrangement links TRBV2 to TRBJ1-6, with a possible D match to TRBD1 (6 bases). The CDR3 consists of 13 residues. Deletions cut 3 bases from V and 6 bases from J, with 6 bases between. The V gene's germline CDR1 is SNHLY and CDR2 FYNNEI. Full variable domain (missing parts from reference TRBV2 and TRBJ1-6): EPEVTQTPSHQVTQMGQEVILRCVPISNHLYFYWYRQILGQKVEFLVSFYNNEISEKSEIFDDQFSVERPDGSNFTLKIRSTKLEDSAMYFCASSDRGNSPLHFGNGTRLTVT.

This chain connects TRBV7-9 to TRBJ2-2, with D tentatively TRBD2 (6 bases). Germline CDR1 reads SEHNR; CDR2 reads FQNEAQ (reference sequence). Trimming pared 0 bases from V and 7 bases from J, leaving 9 bases between. The CDR3 has 14 residues. CDR3 residues: CASSLAFSGGELFF. In DNA, the CDR3 is TGTGCCAGCAGCTTAGCTTTTAGCGGCGGGGAGCTGTTTTTT.

V usage is TRBV7-6 and J usage is TRBJ2-1, with a possible D match to TRBD2 (6 bases). The CDR3 spans 18 residues. V shed 3 bases and J shed 1 base, with 19 bases lying between them. The germline V gene has CDR1 SGHVS and CDR2 FNYEAQ. The CDR3: CASSFSGIRERSYNEQFF. DNA for the CDR3: TGTGCCAGCAGCTTTTCCGGTATACGGGAGAGGTCCTACAATGAGCAGTTCTTC.

The chain uses TRBV12-5 and TRBJ2-1; D unresolved. V was trimmed by 1 base and J by 0 bases, leaving 13 bases between them. CDR3 size: 17 residues. Germline V gene data show CDR1 as LGHNT and CDR2 as FRNRAP. The CDR3 nucleotides read TGTGCTAGTGGTTTGGCCTATATAAGTAACTCCTACAATGAGCAGTTCTTC. Amino acids: CASGLAYISNSYNEQFF.

J is TRBJ2-1 and V is TRBV5-6, with 8 bases lining up with TRBD2. CDR3 length: 15 residues. After removal of 6 bases from V and 1 base from J, the junction contained 6 bases not matched to a gene. The germline CDR1 and CDR2 sequences are SGHDT and YYEEEE. This CDR3 is CASTLSGNSYNEQFF. The CDR3 DNA reads TGTGCCAGCACCCTTAGCGGGAATTCCTACAATGAGCAGTTCTTC.

Written as DNA, the CDR3 is TGTGCCAGCAGTTATCAGGGGAACACTGAAGCTTTCTTT. Translating it yields CASSYQGNTEAFF. The chain recombines TRBV6-6 with TRBJ1-1; D is possibly TRBD1 (5 bases). The V gene's germline CDR1 is MNHNY and CDR2 SVGAGI (reference sequence). The V gene lost 3 bases and the J gene lost 1 base, with 6 bases spanning the gap. The CDR3 has 13 amino acids.